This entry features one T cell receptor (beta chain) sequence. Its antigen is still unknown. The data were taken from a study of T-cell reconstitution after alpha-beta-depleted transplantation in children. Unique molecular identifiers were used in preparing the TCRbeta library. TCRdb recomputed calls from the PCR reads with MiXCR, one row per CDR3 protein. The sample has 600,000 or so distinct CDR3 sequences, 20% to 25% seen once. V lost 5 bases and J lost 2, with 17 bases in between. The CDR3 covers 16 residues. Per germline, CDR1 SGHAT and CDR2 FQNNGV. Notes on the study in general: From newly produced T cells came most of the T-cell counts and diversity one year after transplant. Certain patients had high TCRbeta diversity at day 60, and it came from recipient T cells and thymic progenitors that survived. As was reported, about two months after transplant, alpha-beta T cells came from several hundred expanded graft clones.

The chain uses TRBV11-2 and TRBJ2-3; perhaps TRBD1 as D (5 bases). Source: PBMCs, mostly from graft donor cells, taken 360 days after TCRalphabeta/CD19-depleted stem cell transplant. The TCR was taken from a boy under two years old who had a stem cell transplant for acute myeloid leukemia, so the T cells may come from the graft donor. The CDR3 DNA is TGTGCCAGCAGCGAAGAAGGCAGGGTCCTCACAGATACGCAGTATTTT. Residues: CASSEEGRVLTDTQYF.